Listed below are T cell receptor beta chains from one sample, sequenced in a study of beta chain features in type 1 diabetes. Only in-frame clones appear in the TCRdb table, and some are missing; sequencing was by immunoSEQ multiplex PCR. The data contain 400,000 to 450,000 clones, 11% to 15% of them singletons. Sequenced input: naive CD4+ T cells from blood. These receptors came from a man aged 30 to 45 in good health. The CDR3 runs from the conserved cysteine through the conserved F or W. The D gene is left open where the match is weak. Size values are once, few and many counts, or a class for expanded clones, and some rows have none.

>TRBV29-1|TRBJ2-6|-|few
TGCAGCGTTGTAGAGGGGCAGTTGAACAAGCCCTCTGGGGCCAACGTCCTGACTTTC
CSVVEGQLNKPSGANVLTF
>TRBV5-1|TRBJ1-2|-|-
TGCGCCAGCAGTCGTGACGGCTTCTATGGCTACACCTTC
CASSRDGFYGYTF
>TRBV6-6|TRBJ1-2|-|-
TGTGCCAGCAACCCAGGGTTTGGCTACACCTTC
CASNPGFGYTF
>TRBV2|TRBJ2-7|TRBD2|-
TGTGCCAGCACTCGGGAGGTCTACGAGCAGTACTTC
CASTREVYEQYF
>TRBV25-1|TRBJ1-6|-|few
TGTGCCAGCAGTGAATCAGGGCTGTATAATTCACCCCTCCACTTT
CASSESGLYNSPLHF
>TRBV20-1|TRBJ1-1|-|few
TGCAGTGCTGCAGAGAACACTGAAGCTTTCTTT
CSAAENTEAFF
>TRBV5-1|TRBJ2-5|-|-
TGCGCCAGCAGCTTGCCAGGAAGAGAGACCCAGTACTTC
CASSLPGRETQYF
>TRBV4-3|TRBJ2-3|TRBD1|once
TGCGCCAGCAGCCAGAGACAGGGAAACACAGATACGCAGTATTTT
CASSQRQGNTDTQYF
>TRBV4-3|TRBJ2-3|TRBD1|-
TGCGCCAGCAGCCACGGGACAGGGGGCACAGATACGCAGTATTTT
CASSHGTGGTDTQYF
>TRBV7-2|TRBJ2-5|-|few
TGTGCCAGCAGCTTGGTATCTAGGCAAGAGACCCAGTACTTC
CASSLVSRQETQYF
>TRBV4-2|TRBJ1-1|-|-
TGTGCCAGCAGCCAGGGAAGGGACACTGAAGCTTTCTTT
CASSQGRDTEAFF
>TRBV11-3|TRBJ1-1|-|-
TGTGCCAGCAGCTTGTCCGGGATGAACACTGAAGCTTTCTTT
CASSLSGMNTEAFF
>TRBV19|TRBJ2-3|-|-
TGTGCCAGTAGTATAGGGCTTCCAACAGATACGCAGTATTTT
CASSIGLPTDTQYF
>TRBV4-2|TRBJ2-1|TRBD2|-
TGTGCCAGCAGCCCAAGGACTAGTGTGTCCTACAATGAGCAGTTCTTC
CASSPRTSVSYNEQFF
>TRBV30|TRBJ2-3|-|-
TGTGCCTGGAGTAGCGGGACAGATACGCAGTATTTT
CAWSSGTDTQYF
>TRBV10-3|TRBJ1-2|-|-
TGTGCCATCAGTGAGACGGAAAACTATGGCTACACCTTC
CAISETENYGYTF
>TRBV7-2|TRBJ1-3|-|-
TGTGCCAGCAGCCATCTGGACACCATATATTTT
CASSHLDTIYF
>TRBV30|TRBJ1-1|-|-
TGTGCCTGGAGTGCGAGAGGGGGGGAAGCTTTCTTT
CAWSARGGEAFF
>TRBV12-5|TRBJ2-7|TRBD1|few
TGTGCTAGTGGTTTGAGCCGGGACAGGGGGAAGGACGAGCAGTACTTC
CASGLSRDRGKDEQYF
>TRBV9|TRBJ2-1|TRBD1|-
TGTGCCAGCAGCGTAGAGGGGGCGAGCAATGAGCAGTTCTTC
CASSVEGASNEQFF
>TRBV11-3|TRBJ2-5|-|few
TGTGCCAGCAGCTTAGAACAAGAGACCCAGTACTTC
CASSLEQETQYF
>TRBV25-1|TRBJ1-2|-|few
TGTGCCAGCAGTGAAACGTCTGGGACTTGGGGGTATGGCTACACCTTC
CASSETSGTWGYGYTF
>TRBV7-9|TRBJ2-1|-|-
TGTGCCAGCATCCTCGTTATGGGGGGTTATGCCAATGAGCAGTTCTTC
CASILVMGGYANEQFF
>TRBV18|TRBJ2-5|-|-
TGTGCCAGCTCACCGGACAGTGGGACCCAGTACTTC
CASSPDSGTQYF